The 21 T cell receptor beta chains reported below all come from one sample, sequenced in a study of T-cell memory formation after mild COVID-19. Using its own MiXCR run on the 5' RACE reads, TCRdb lists one record per CDR3 protein. The table has some 130,000 distinct CDR3 sequences, around 6.3% seen once. The specimen was PBMCs or a T cell subset sorted from them (not recorded which). These receptors all stem from an adult woman who had mild COVID-19 (a few samples of this study predate the infection). Cell type and time point are not known.

In this sample, this clonotype turned up a few times. This chain uses TRBV5-1 with TRBJ2-7, with no clear D. The CDR3 spans 12 residues. Germline V gene data show CDR1 as SGHRS and CDR2 as YFSETQ. V was cut by 0 bases and J by 6 bases, with 7 bases left in between. CDR3 DNA: TGCGCCAGCAGCTTGGGGCTCGGCGAGCAGTACTTC. This codes for CASSLGLGEQYF. Complete variable domain (other parts from reference TRBV5-1 and TRBJ2-7): KAGVTQTPRYLIKTRGQQVTLSCSPISGHRSVSWYQQTPGQGLQFLFEYFSETQRNKGNFPGRFSGRQFSNSRSEMNVSTLELGDSALYLCASSLGLGEQYFGPGTRLTVT.

This chain uses TRBV5-6 with TRBJ1-1; D is undetermined. The V gene's germline CDR1 is SGHDT and CDR2 YYEEEE. V lost 0 bases to trimming and J lost 3 bases, with 15 bases between them. The length of the CDR3 is 16 residues. Written as DNA, the CDR3 is TGTGCCAGCAGCTTGGGCCCGGAGGGATACGACACTGAAGCTTTCTTT. It codes for CASSLGPEGYDTEAFF.

The V gene is TRBV7-6, the J gene TRBJ2-1, with D perhaps TRBD2 (6 bases). CDR1 and CDR2 from the germline V gene are SGHVS and FNYEAQ. V lost 2 bases and J lost 5, with 16 bases in between. The CDR3 contains 16 residues. CDR3 bases: TGTGCCAGCAGCTTAAACGCGGCCCGGGGGAACAATGAGCAGTTCTTC. This sequence encodes CASSLNAARGNNEQFF.

This clonotype was picked up a small number of times. The chain recombines TRBV4-1 with TRBJ2-3; 9 bases are shared with TRBD2. The CDR3 is 15 residues long. Germline CDR1 and CDR2: MGHRA and YSYEKL. V gave up 1 base and J gave up 1 base; unmatched junction bases: 0. The CDR3 bases are TGCGCCAGCAGCCAAGTAGCGGGAGGCACAGATACGCAGTATTTT. Residues: CASSQVAGGTDTQYF.

In this sample, this clonotype turned up a few times. The genes are TRBV14 and TRBJ2-7; 9 bases line up with TRBD2. The CDR3 has 14 amino acids. Unmatched junction bases numbered 5, after V lost 1 base and J lost 7 bases. Germline-derived CDR1 and CDR2 are SGHDN and FVKESK. The CDR3 reads CASSQALAGYEQYF. CDR3 nucleotides: TGTGCCAGCAGCCAAGCTCTAGCGGGATATGAGCAGTACTTC.

This clonotype occurred many times. The V gene is TRBV20-1, the J gene TRBJ2-1; 7 bases are a match to TRBD1. The CDR3 totals 14 residues. V was clipped by 3 bases and J by 9 bases; unmatched bases: 11. Germline V gene sequence: CDR1 DFQATT, CDR2 SNEGSKA (reference sequence). The CDR3 here is CSASPDRSVVEQFF. The CDR3 DNA reads TGCAGTGCTAGCCCGGACAGGAGTGTTGTTGAGCAGTTCTTC.

The rearrangement joins TRBV25-1 to TRBJ1-4; no clear D gene. CDR3 size: 12 residues. Germline V lookup: CDR1 MGHDK, CDR2 SYGVNS. V was shortened by 6 bases and J by 13 bases, with 15 bases between the two germline ends. CDR3 DNA sequence: TGTGCCAGCAGCTGGAACCGCGGAGGACTGTTTTTT. This codes for CASSWNRGGLFF.

The V gene is TRBV9, the J gene TRBJ2-1; no definite D call. Per the germline V gene, CDR1 is SGDLS and CDR2 is YYNGEE. This CDR3 has 14 amino acids. Trimming left V 3 bases short and J 1 base short, with 8 bases between. The CDR3 protein is CASSGWGSYNEQFF. CDR3 sequence (DNA): TGTGCCAGCAGCGGGTGGGGTTCCTACAATGAGCAGTTCTTC.

The chain uses TRBV7-9 and TRBJ2-5, with D tentatively TRBD1 (6 bases). The V gene's germline CDR1 is SEHNR and CDR2 FQNEAQ (reference sequence). Trimming shortened V by 5 bases and J by 4 bases, and 17 bases separated the two germline ends. This CDR3 region has 15 residues. CDR3 amino acids: CASSRSSGVGETQYF. In DNA, the CDR3 is TGTGCCAGCAGCCGAAGCTCAGGGGTAGGAGAGACCCAGTACTTC.

The chain recombines TRBV5-1 with TRBJ2-7, with 12 nucleotides matching TRBD1. The V gene end was trimmed by 3 bases and the J gene end by 3 bases; junction bases not matched to a gene: 13. The germline V gene encodes CDR1 SGHRS and CDR2 YFSETQ. The CDR3 contains 18 residues. For the CDR3, the DNA is TGCGCCAGCAGCTCCTTTGGGACAGGGGGCGACCCCTACTACGAGCAGTACTTC. The encoded protein is CASSSFGTGGDPYYEQYF. Full variable domain (remainder filled in from reference TRBV5-1 and TRBJ2-7): KAGVTQTPRYLIKTRGQQVTLSCSPISGHRSVSWYQQTPGQGLQFLFEYFSETQRNKGNFPGRFSGRQFSNSRSEMNVSTLELGDSALYLCASSSFGTGGDPYYEQYFGPGTRLTVT.

This sequence joins TRBV19 and TRBJ1-3; 8 positions agree with TRBD1. This CDR3 region has 16 residues. J lost 0 bases, V lost 4 bases, and 5 bases had no gene match. The germline V gene has CDR1 LNHDA and CDR2 SQIVND (reference sequence). The CDR3 DNA sequence: TGTGCCAGTAGTACTCGGACAGGGCGCTCTGGAAACACCATATATTTT. Protein product: CASSTRTGRSGNTIYF.

This clonotype was observed many times. This rearrangement joins TRBV12-3 or TRBV12-4 to TRBJ1-2; D is possibly TRBD1 (5 bases). This CDR3 comprises 12 residues. The ends were cut back, 6 bases at V and 3 bases at J, with 8 bases in the middle. This chain's CDR3 is CASSGTHYGYTF. DNA of the CDR3: TGTGCCAGCAGCGGGACCCACTATGGCTACACCTTC.

The genes are TRBV7-2 and TRBJ1-1, with 7 nucleotides matching TRBD1. The length of the CDR3 is 15 residues. V shed 1 base, J shed 1 base, and the junction held 3 bases outside the gene matches. Germline CDR1 SGHTA, CDR2 FQGNSA. CDR3 coding DNA: TGTGCCAGCAGCTTAGGGGGACAGACGAACACTGAAGCTTTCTTT. Translated: CASSLGGQTNTEAFF.

The chain couples TRBV9 to TRBJ1-5; D gene unclear. Trimming left V 0 bases short and J 6 bases short, with 13 bases between. This CDR3 contains 15 residues. The germline gives CDR1 SGDLS, CDR2 YYNGEE. The CDR3 coding sequence is TGTGCCAGCAGCGTAGATAGTGGGTTCGGTCAGCCCCAGCATTTT. The encoded protein is CASSVDSGFGQPQHF.

V usage is TRBV7-2 and J usage is TRBJ2-5; D gene uncertain. Trimming shortened V by 1 base and J by 4 bases, and 10 bases separated the two germline ends. Germline V lookup: CDR1 SGHTA, CDR2 FQGNSA. The CDR3 consists of 14 residues. In nucleotides, the CDR3 is TGTGCCAGCAGCTTAGGGTGGGCCAGAGAGACCCAGTACTTC. This encodes CASSLGWARETQYF.

The V and J genes are TRBV27 and TRBJ2-7; D is uncertain. The ends were cut back, 3 bases at V and 5 bases at J, with 5 bases in the middle. This CDR3 spans 11 amino acids. Germline lookup yields CDR1 MNHEY and CDR2 SMNVEV (reference sequence). CDR3: CASSFLNEQYF. The DNA for the CDR3 is TGTGCCAGCAGTTTTTTGAACGAGCAGTACTTC.

This clonotype came up a few times. J is TRBJ1-5 and V is TRBV6-6, with D perhaps matching TRBD1 (6 bases). V lost 4 bases and J 6 bases, leaving 10 bases between the germline ends. The CDR3 consists of 13 residues. Germline CDR1 reads MNHNY; CDR2 reads SVGAGI (reference sequence). CDR3 loop: CASSWDTPQPQHF. The CDR3, as DNA: TGTGCCAGCAGTTGGGACACACCTCAGCCCCAGCATTTT.

In this sample, this clonotype turned up a few times. The V and J genes are TRBV4-1 and TRBJ2-1, with 8 bases that match TRBD2. The germline CDR1 and CDR2 sequences are MGHRA and YSYEKL. The CDR3 has 15 amino acids. V lost 2 bases and J lost 2; bases outside the gene matches: 2. CDR3 nucleotide sequence: TGCGCCAGCAGCCAAACGGGACTAGCCTACAATGAGCAGTTCTTC. It encodes CASSQTGLAYNEQFF.

In this sample, this clonotype turned up many times. V gene TRBV12-3 or TRBV12-4 combines with J gene TRBJ1-1; D might be TRBD1 (5 bases). V lost 3 bases and J lost 3, with 14 bases in between. CDR3 length: 15 amino acids. CDR3 loop: CASSFGGGIDTEAFF. The CDR3 region has the DNA TGTGCCAGCAGTTTTGGGGGGGGTATAGACACTGAAGCTTTCTTT.

At least ten counts were recorded for this clonotype. This chain links TRBV5-1 with TRBJ1-1, with no clear D. The germline V gene has CDR1 SGHRS and CDR2 YFSETQ. The CDR3 contains 14 residues. V was pared by 0 bases and J by 3 bases, with 9 bases between. The CDR3 DNA reads TGCGCCAGCAGCTTGGGGGGAGGCGACACTGAAGCTTTCTTT. This sequence encodes CASSLGGGDTEAFF.

In this sample, this clonotype turned up many times. V usage is TRBV20-1 and J usage is TRBJ2-1, with D hard to call. The CDR3 sequence is 13 residues long. The germline gives CDR1 DFQATT, CDR2 SNEGSKA (reference sequence). V shed 1 base and J shed 9 bases, with 13 bases lying between them. CDR3 protein: CSARVQSVGEQFF. CDR3 DNA: TGCAGTGCTAGAGTGCAGAGCGTTGGTGAGCAGTTCTTC.